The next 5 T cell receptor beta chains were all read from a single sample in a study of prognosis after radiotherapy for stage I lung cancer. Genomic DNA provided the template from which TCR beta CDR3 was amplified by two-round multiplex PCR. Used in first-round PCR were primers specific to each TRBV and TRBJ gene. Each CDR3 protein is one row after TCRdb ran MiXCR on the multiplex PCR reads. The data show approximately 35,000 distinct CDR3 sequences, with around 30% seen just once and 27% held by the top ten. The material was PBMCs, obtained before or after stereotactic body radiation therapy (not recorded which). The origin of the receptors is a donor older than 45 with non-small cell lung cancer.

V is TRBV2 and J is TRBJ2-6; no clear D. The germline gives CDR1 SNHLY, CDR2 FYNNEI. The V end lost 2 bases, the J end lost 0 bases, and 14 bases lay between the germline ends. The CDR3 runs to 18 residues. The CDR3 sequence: CASSESGQTPSGANVLTF. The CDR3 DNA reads TGTGCCAGCAGTGAAAGTGGCCAGACCCCCTCTGGGGCCAACGTCCTGACTTTC.

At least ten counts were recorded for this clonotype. In DNA form, the CDR3 reads TGTGCCAGCAGCCCCAGGGGGTCTGGAAACACCATATATTTT. Encoded protein: CASSPRGSGNTIYF. The genes are TRBV7-8 and TRBJ1-3, with 7 nucleotides matching TRBD1. CDR3 size: 14 residues. With 5 bases clipped from V and 1 base from J, the junction kept 2 bases outside the gene matches. Germline values: CDR1 SGHVS, CDR2 FQNEAQ.

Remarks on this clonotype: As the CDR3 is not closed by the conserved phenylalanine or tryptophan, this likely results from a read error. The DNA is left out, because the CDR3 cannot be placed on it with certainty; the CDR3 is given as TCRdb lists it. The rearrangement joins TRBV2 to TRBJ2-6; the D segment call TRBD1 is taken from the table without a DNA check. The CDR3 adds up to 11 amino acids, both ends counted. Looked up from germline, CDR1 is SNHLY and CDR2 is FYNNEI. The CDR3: CASNKDGTGNL.

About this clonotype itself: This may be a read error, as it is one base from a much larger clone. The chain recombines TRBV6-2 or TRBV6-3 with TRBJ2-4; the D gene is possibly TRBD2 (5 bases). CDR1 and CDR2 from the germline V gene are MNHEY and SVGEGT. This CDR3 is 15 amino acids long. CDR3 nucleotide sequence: TGTTCCAGCAGTGAGTTCGGGGTAGCCAAAAACATTCAGTACTTC. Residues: CSSSEFGVAKNIQYF.

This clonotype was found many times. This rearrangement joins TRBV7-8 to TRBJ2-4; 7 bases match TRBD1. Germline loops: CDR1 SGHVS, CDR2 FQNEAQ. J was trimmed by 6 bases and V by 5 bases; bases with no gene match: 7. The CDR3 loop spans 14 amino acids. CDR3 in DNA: TGTGCCAGCAGCAACCGTCGGGACAGAAACATTCAGTACTTC. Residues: CASSNRRDRNIQYF. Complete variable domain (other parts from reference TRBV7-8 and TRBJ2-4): GAGVSQSPRYKVAKRGQDVALRCDPISGHVSLFWYQQALGQGPEFLTYFQNEAQLDKSGLPSDRFFAERPEGSVSTLKIQRTQQEDSAVYLCASSNRRDRNIQYFGAGTRLSVL.